Below, one T cell receptor (beta chain) is given with its context. V shed 5 bases and J 7 bases; nucleotides not matched to a gene: 14. The CDR3 contains 16 residues. The V gene's germline CDR1 is LNHDA and CDR2 SQIVND (reference sequence). The record originates from a study of blood T cell repertoires in COVID-19. Per the original data handling: Reference gene primer amplification gave nucleated cell count estimates. Repertoires were generated with immunoSEQ multiplex PCR, while TCRdb's copy carries only in-frame clones and drops some. V, J and clone size derive from that table, while D and trimming were established from the DNA sequence. The sample records about 64,000 clones, roughly 90% being singletons.

V is TRBV19 and J is TRBJ1-2, with 9 bases lining up with TRBD1. Sequenced input: peripheral blood. The receptor was derived from a woman of 80 years or more with active COVID-19. Written as DNA, the CDR3 is TGTGCCAGTAGTGCACGACCGGGACAGGGCTCGGGTGGCTACACCTTC. Protein sequence: CASSARPGQGSGGYTF.